This T cell receptor beta chain appears in the sequencing data of a study of blood T cell repertoires in COVID-19 (dated by TCRdb to 2019 to 2021). For context, the study as a whole: The collaborator samples originated in the United States, Italy and Spain and spanned the acute and convalescent phases of COVID-19. The samples were drawn from the first 160 participants of the ongoing ImmuneRACE study and from some 1,300 subjects provided by 6 global collaborators. Subjects who had been exposed to COVID-19, were actively infected with it, or had recovered from it provided the deeply sampled blood TCRbeta repertoires that made up the dataset. The repertoires were released in a freely available public database intended as a resource for research on the immune response to SARS-CoV-2. Sample metadata almost always included a de-identified subject ID, COVID-19 status, age in years and sex. The prospective study material was composed of cDNA or gDNA derived from T cells, B-cell-depleted T cells, or PBMCs. Where available, HLA class I and class II types were obtained from metadata supplied by the sample provider rather than from assay-based typing. The paper's findings and limits, for the study overall: How much clinical and demographic metadata was included differed by source and by participant, and the metadata was provided uncurated.

A note on this clone: This clone's antigen is unknown. No much larger clone exists at a distance of one base, and base qualities are not known.

TCRbeta CDR3 regions were amplified from genomic DNA using the immunoSEQ Assay, a bias-controlled multiplex PCR. In the source study's methods: The number of nucleated cells in each sample was estimated from the amplification of reference gene primers within the assay. Sequence reads were collapsed and filtered to measure the absolute abundance of every unique TCRbeta CDR3 rearrangement. Productive Simpson clonality was computed per sample as the square root of Simpson's diversity index over productive rearrangements. The clones in this table, taken by TCRdb from immuneACCESS, are in-frame only. Not every clone is retained; where verified, under half of the shortfall comes from an unresolved V gene, and the cause of the rest is unknown. The D gene and trimming were derived from the DNA, and the V and J assignments and clone size from that table. Counted in this sample were 75,000 to 90,000 clones; 80% of them appeared once. The ten top clones hold about 12% of the sample.

As encoded in the germline V gene, CDR1 is MNHEY while CDR2 is SVGAGI. The cysteine opens and the phenylalanine closes a CDR3 of 15 amino acids. Only CDR3 DNA is held: 45 bases, read in frame from base 1. V drops 6 bases and J drops 6 bases, leaving 20 bases in between. The collaborating institutions used their own protocols to collect whole blood in K2EDTA tubes. For TCRbeta analysis, collaborators shipped samples as frozen whole blood, isolated PBMCs, or DNA extracted from either of those sample types. This receptor was taken from a woman in her thirties or forties with active or convalescent COVID-19. This chain is built from TRBV6-5 and TRBJ1-1; matching of 6 bases hints at TRBD1 as the D gene. Material for sequencing was peripheral blood. The nucleotide sequence reads as follows: TGTGCCAGCAGACCCATTAAACAGGGAAAGGCTGAAGCTTTCTTT. This gives the protein CASRPIKQGKAEAFF.